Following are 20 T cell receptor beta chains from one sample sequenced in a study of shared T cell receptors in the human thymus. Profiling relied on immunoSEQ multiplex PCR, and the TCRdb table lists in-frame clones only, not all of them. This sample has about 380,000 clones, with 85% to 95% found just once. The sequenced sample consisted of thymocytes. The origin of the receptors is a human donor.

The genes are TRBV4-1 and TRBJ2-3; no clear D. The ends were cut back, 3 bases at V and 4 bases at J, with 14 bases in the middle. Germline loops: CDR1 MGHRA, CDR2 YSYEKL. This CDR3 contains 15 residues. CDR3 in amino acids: CASSHGPFLPDTQYF. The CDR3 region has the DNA TGCGCCAGCAGCCATGGTCCCTTCTTGCCAGATACGCAGTATTTT.

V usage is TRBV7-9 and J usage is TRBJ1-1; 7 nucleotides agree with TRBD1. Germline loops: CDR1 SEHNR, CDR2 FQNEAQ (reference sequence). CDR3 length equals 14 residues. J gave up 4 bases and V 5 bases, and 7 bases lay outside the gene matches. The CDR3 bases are TGTGCCAGCAGCGGGTGGGACAGAGCCACTGAAGCTTTCTTT. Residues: CASSGWDRATEAFF.

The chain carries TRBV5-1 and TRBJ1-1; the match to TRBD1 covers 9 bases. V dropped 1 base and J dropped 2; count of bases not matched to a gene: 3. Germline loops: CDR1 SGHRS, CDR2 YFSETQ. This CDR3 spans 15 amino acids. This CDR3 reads CASSLWGQGNTEAFF. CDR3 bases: TGCGCCAGCAGCTTGTGGGGACAGGGTAACACTGAAGCTTTCTTT.

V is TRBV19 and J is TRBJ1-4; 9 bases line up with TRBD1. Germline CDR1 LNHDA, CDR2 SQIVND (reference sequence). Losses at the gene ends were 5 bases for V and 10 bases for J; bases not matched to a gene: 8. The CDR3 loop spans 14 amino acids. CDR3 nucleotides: TGTGCCAGTAGTTCCGCGGACAGGGGACCAAAACTGTTTTTT. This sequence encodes CASSSADRGPKLFF.

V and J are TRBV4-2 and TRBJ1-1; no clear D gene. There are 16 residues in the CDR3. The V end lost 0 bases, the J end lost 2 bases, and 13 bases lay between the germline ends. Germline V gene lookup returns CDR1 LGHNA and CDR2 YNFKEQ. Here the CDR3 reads CASSQEGRWINTEAFF. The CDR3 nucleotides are TGTGCCAGCAGCCAAGAGGGCCGTTGGATAAACACTGAAGCTTTCTTT.

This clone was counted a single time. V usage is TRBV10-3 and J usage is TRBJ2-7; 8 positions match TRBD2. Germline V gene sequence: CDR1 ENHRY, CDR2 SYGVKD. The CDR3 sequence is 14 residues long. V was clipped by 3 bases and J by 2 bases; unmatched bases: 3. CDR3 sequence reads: CAISEREGAYEQYF. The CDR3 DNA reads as TGTGCCATCAGTGAACGGGAGGGAGCCTACGAGCAGTACTTC.

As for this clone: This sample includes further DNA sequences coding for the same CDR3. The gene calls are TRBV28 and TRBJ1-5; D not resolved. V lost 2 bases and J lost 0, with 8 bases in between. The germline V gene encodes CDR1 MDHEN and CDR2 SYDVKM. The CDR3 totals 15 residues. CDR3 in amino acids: CASSLKGNSNQPQHF. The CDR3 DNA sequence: TGTGCCAGCAGTTTAAAAGGGAATAGCAATCAGCCCCAGCATTTT.

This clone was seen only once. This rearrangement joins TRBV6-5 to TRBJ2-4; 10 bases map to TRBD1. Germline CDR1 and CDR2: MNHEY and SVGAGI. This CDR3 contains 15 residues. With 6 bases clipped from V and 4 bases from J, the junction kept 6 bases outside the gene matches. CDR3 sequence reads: CASSPWGQGKNIQYF. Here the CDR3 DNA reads TGTGCCAGCAGCCCCTGGGGACAGGGGAAAAACATTCAGTACTTC.

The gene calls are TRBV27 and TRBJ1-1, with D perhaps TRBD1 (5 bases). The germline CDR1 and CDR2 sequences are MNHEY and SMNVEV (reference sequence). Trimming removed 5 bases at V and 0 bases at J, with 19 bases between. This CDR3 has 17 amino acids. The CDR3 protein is CASSPSGRLRVNTEAFF. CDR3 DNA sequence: TGTGCCAGCAGTCCGTCGGGACGGTTGAGGGTGAACACTGAAGCTTTCTTT.

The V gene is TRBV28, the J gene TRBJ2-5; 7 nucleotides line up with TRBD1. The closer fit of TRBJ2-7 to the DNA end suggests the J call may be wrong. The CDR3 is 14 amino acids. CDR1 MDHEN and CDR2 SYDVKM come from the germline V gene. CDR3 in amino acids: CASSFVDRAYEQYF. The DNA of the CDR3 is TGTGCCAGCAGTTTCGTTGACAGGGCCTACGAGCAGTACTTC.

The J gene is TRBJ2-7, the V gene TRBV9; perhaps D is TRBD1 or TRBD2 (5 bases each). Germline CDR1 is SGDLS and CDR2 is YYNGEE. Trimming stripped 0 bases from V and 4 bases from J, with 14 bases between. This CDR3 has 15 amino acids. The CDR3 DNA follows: TGTGCCAGCAGCGTAGATGGGGGAGAAGGTTACGAGCAGTACTTC. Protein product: CASSVDGGEGYEQYF.

The DNA for the CDR3 is TGTGCCAGCAGTTTTCCGGGACAGGGAAGCACAGATACGCAGTATTTT. It yields the protein CASSFPGQGSTDTQYF. The J gene is TRBJ2-3, the V gene TRBV28, with TRBD1 identical over 9 bases. V was clipped by 3 bases and J by 0 bases; unmatched bases: 4. The CDR3 covers 16 residues. Germline V gene data show CDR1 as MDHEN and CDR2 as SYDVKM.

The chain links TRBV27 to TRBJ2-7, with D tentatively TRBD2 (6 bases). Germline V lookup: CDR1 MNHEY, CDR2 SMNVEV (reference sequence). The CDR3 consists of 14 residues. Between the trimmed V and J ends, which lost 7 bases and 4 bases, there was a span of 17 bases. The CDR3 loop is CASTQRGEVYEQYF. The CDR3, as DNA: TGTGCCAGCACCCAACGCGGGGAAGTTTACGAGCAGTACTTC.

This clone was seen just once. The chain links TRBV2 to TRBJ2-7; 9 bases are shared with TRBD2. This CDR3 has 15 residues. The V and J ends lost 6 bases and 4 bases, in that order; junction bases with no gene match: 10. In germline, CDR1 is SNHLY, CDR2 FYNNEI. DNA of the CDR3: TGTGCCAGCAGGGGACCGGGACTAGCACATTACGAGCAGTACTTC. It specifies CASRGPGLAHYEQYF.

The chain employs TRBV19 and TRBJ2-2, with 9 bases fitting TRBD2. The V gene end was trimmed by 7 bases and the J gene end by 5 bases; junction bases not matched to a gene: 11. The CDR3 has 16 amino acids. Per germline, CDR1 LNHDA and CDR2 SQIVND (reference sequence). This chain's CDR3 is CASKGAAGGRTGELFF. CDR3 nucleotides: TGTGCCAGTAAGGGAGCAGCGGGAGGAAGGACCGGGGAGCTGTTTTTT.

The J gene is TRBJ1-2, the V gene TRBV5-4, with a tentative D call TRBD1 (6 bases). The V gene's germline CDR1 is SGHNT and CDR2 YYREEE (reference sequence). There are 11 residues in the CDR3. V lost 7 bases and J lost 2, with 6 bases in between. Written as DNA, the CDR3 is TGTGCCAGCGGGACAAACTATGGCTACACCTTC. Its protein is CASGTNYGYTF.

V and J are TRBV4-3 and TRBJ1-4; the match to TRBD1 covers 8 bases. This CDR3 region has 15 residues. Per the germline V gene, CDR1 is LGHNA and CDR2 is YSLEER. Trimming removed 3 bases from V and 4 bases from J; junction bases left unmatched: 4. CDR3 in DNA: TGCGCCAGCAGCCACTGGACAGGGCTTAATGAAAAACTGTTTTTT. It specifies CASSHWTGLNEKLFF.

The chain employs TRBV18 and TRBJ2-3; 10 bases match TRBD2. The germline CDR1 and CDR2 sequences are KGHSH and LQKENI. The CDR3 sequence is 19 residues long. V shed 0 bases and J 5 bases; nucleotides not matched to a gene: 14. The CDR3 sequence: CASSPPRLAGEIGVDTQYF. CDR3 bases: TGTGCCAGCTCACCACCTCGTCTAGCGGGAGAAATCGGGGTAGATACGCAGTATTTT.

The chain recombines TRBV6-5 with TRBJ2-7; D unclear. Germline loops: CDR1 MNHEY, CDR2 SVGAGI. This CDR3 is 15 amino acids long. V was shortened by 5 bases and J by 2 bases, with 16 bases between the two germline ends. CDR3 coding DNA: TGTGCCAGCAGTCCCGGGCCCCGGCTAACCTACGAGCAGTACTTC. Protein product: CASSPGPRLTYEQYF.

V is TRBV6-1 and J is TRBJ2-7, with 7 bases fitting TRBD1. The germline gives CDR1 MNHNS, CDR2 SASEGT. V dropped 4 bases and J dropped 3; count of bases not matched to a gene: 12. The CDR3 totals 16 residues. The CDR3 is CASSGRQGVKDYEQYF. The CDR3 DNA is TGTGCCAGCAGTGGGAGACAGGGCGTGAAGGACTACGAGCAGTACTTC.